This T cell receptor (beta chain) was sequenced for a study of T cell responses to AZD1222 COVID-19 vaccine. Across the study: Pooled in the analysis were second doses at about 4 or about 12 weeks. General study findings and limits: Most donors were white British, females outnumbered males, and clonal diversity was possibly underestimated.

Germline CDR1 is MGHDK and CDR2 is SYGVNS. The CDR3 is 13 residues long. The V end lost 8 bases, the J end lost 3 bases, and 13 bases lay between the germline ends. Details on this clone: The target antigen is unknown.

The table came from immunoSEQ multiplex PCR; TCRdb's copy has only in-frame clones and leaves some out. This sample has 100,000 to 150,000 clones; more than 85% occur once, and the top ten carry over 2.5%. The source material was peripheral blood, sampled on day 0 of AZD1222 vaccination. The chain joins TRBV25-1 to TRBJ1-1; no clear D gene. The sequence derives from an adult in good health. The CDR3 DNA is TGTGCCAGCGAAGGAACATTACACACTGAAGCTTTCTTT. Protein sequence: CASEGTLHTEAFF. The entire variable domain, with the rest obtained from reference TRBV25-1 and TRBJ1-1, is as follows: EADIYQTPRYLVIGTGKKITLECSQTMGHDKMYWYQQDPGMELHLIHYSYGVNSTEKGDLSSESTVSRIRTEHFPLTLESARPSHTSQYLCASEGTLHTEAFFGQGTRLTVV.